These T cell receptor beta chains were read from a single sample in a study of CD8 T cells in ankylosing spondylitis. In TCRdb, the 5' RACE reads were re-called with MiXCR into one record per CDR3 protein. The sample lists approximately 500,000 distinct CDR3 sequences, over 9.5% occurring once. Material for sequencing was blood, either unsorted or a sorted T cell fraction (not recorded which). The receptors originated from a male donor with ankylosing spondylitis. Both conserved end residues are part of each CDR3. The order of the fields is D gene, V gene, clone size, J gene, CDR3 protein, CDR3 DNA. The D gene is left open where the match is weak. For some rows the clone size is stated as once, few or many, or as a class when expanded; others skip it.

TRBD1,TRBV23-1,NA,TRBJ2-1,CASSHLRQGGVGEQFF,TGCGCCAGCAGTCACCTTAGACAGGGGGGAGTAGGTGAGCAGTTCTTC
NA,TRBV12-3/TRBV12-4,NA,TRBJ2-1,CASSWFSLGDEQFF,TGTGCCAGCAGTTGGTTTAGCCTCGGCGATGAGCAGTTCTTC
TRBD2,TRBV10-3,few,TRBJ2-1,CAISRLAGDGAQFF,TGTGCCATCAGTCGACTAGCGGGAGATGGGGCGCAGTTCTTC
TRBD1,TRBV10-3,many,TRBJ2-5,CAISDGQGQETQYF,TGTGCCATCAGTGACGGACAGGGCCAAGAGACCCAGTACTTC
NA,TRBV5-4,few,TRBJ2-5,CASSSDPGRPFETQYF,TGTGCCAGCAGCTCGGACCCGGGACGGCCTTTTGAGACCCAGTACTTC
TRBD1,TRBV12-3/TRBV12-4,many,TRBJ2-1,CASSFGTGGNEQFF,TGTGCCAGCAGTTTCGGGACAGGGGGAAATGAGCAGTTCTTC
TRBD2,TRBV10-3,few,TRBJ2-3,CAIRLAGESTDTQYF,TGTGCCATCAGGCTAGCGGGAGAGAGCACAGATACGCAGTATTTT
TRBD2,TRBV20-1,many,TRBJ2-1,CSLDPSGRGDEQFF,TGCAGCTTAGACCCGAGCGGGAGAGGGGATGAGCAGTTCTTC
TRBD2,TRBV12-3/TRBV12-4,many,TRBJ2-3,CASTRGDYGRTQYF,TGTGCCAGCACCCGCGGGGACTACGGACGCACGCAGTATTTT
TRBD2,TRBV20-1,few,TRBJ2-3,CSARGPLSSGKADTQYF,TGCAGTGCTAGAGGGCCCCTGAGTAGCGGGAAGGCAGATACGCAGTATTTT
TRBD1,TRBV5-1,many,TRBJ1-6,CASSSGTGDSPLHF,TGCGCCAGCAGCTCCGGGACAGGGGATTCACCCCTCCACTTT
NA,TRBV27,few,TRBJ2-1,CASSRPDPYNEQFF,TGTGCCAGCAGCCGACCTGACCCTTACAATGAGCAGTTCTTC
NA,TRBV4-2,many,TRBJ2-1,CASSQDLPTGAYNEQFF,TGTGCCAGCAGCCAAGATCTTCCTACCGGAGCCTACAATGAGCAGTTCTTC
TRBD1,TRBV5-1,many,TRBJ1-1,CASSPTGGRWDTEAFF,TGCGCCAGCAGCCCCACAGGGGGCCGGTGGGACACTGAAGCTTTCTTT
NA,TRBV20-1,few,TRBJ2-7,CSATPVGSSYEQYF,TGCAGTGCCACACCCGTGGGGAGCTCCTACGAGCAGTACTTC
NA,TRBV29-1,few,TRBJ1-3,CSVFTGSPGNTIYF,TGCAGCGTGTTTACAGGGTCTCCTGGAAACACCATATATTTT
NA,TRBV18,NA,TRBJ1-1,CASSPRAEMNTEAFF,TGTGCCAGCTCACCAAGGGCGGAGATGAACACTGAAGCTTTCTTT
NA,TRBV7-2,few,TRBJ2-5,CASSPRVGEGTQYF,TGTGCCAGCAGCCCACGGGTGGGAGAGGGGACCCAGTACTTC
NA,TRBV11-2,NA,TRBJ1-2,CASSLVQPHYGYTF,TGTGCCAGCAGCTTAGTACAGCCCCACTATGGCTACACCTTC
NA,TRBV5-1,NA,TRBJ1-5,CASSLGGTPNQPQHF,TGCGCCAGCAGCTTGGGGGGGACACCAAATCAGCCCCAGCATTTT
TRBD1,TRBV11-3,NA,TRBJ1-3,CASSAGTAGNTIYF,TGTGCCAGCAGCGCCGGGACAGCTGGAAACACCATATATTTT
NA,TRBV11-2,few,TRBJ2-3,CASSLVVGGRTSTDTQYF,TGTGCCAGCAGCTTAGTCGTGGGTGGTAGGACAAGCACAGATACGCAGTATTTT
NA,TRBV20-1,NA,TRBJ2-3,CSARGGGLDTQYF,TGCAGTGCTAGGGGGGGCGGGCTTGATACGCAGTATTTT
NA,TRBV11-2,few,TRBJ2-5,CASSLVGAKETQYF,TGTGCCAGCAGCTTAGTAGGCGCTAAAGAGACCCAGTACTTC
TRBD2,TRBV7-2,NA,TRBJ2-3,CASSLVSGASSTDTQYF,TGTGCCAGCAGCTTAGTTAGCGGGGCATCTAGCACAGATACGCAGTATTTT
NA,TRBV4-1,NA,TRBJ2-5,CASSQGTDPRGTQYF,TGCGCCAGCAGCCAAGGGACCGACCCCCGCGGGACCCAGTACTTC
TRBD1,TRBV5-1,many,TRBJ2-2,CASSLGQGVGELFF,TGCGCCAGCAGCTTGGGACAGGGCGTCGGGGAGCTGTTTTTT